Listed below are T cell receptor beta chains from one sample, sequenced in a study of blood T cell repertoires in COVID-19. The protocol was immunoSEQ multiplex PCR, while the TCRdb copy is restricted to in-frame clones and leaves out a portion. This table holds roughly 190,000 clones, around 82% found once. Sequenced input: peripheral blood. The receptors stem from a man aged 45-65 years with active or convalescent COVID-19. Both conserved end residues are part of each CDR3. Fields, in order: V gene, D gene, J gene, clone size, CDR3 protein, CDR3 DNA. D genes are given only for firm matches. Rows give clone size only sometimes, using once, few, many, or a class for an expanded clone.

TRBV28	-	TRBJ2-3	-	CASTSEDTQYF	TGTGCCAGCACCTCGGAGGATACGCAGTATTTT
TRBV6-5	-	TRBJ1-2	-	CASSYGRVTYGYTF	TGTGCCAGCAGTTACGGCAGGGTTACCTATGGCTACACCTTC
TRBV30	TRBD1	TRBJ1-5	-	CAWSVGQGGTGNQPQHF	TGTGCCTGGAGTGTCGGACAGGGGGGCACAGGCAATCAGCCCCAGCATTTT
TRBV18	TRBD1	TRBJ2-1	-	CASSLTGQGNEQFF	TGTGCCAGCTCACTAACAGGACAGGGCAATGAGCAGTTCTTC
TRBV11-2	TRBD1	TRBJ2-5	-	CASSTRQGWEETQYF	TGTGCCAGCAGCACCAGACAGGGATGGGAAGAGACCCAGTACTTC
TRBV29-1	-	TRBJ2-7	-	CSVGSERVYEQYF	TGCAGCGTCGGGTCGGAGAGGGTCTACGAGCAGTACTTC
TRBV30	-	TRBJ1-3	-	CAWTAGWGESTIYF	TGTGCCTGGACCGCAGGTTGGGGGGAGAGCACCATATATTTT
TRBV7-9	-	TRBJ1-2	few	CASSFPGEGYTF	TGTGCCAGCAGCTTCCCGGGGGAAGGCTACACCTTC
TRBV2	TRBD2	TRBJ2-7	-	CASTLGRNYEQYF	TGTGCCAGCACCCTCGGGAGGAACTACGAGCAGTACTTC
TRBV19	TRBD1	TRBJ2-7	-	CASRPRDRVYEQYF	TGTGCCAGCCGACCCCGGGACAGGGTCTACGAGCAGTACTTC
TRBV6-1	-	TRBJ2-2	-	CASSAIAANPNTGELFF	TGTGCCAGCAGTGCAATAGCGGCAAACCCGAACACCGGGGAGCTGTTTTTT
TRBV25-1	TRBD1	TRBJ1-1	-	CASSRGVAEAFF	TGTGCCAGCTCCAGGGGGGTCGCTGAAGCTTTCTTT
TRBV7-9	-	TRBJ1-3	-	CASSLASKGPWNTIYF	TGTGCCAGCAGCTTAGCTTCGAAGGGGCCCTGGAACACCATATATTTT
TRBV7-2	TRBD1	TRBJ1-2	once	CASANPGQGVYGYTF	TGTGCCAGCGCAAATCCGGGACAGGGGGTATATGGCTACACCTTC
TRBV10-2	-	TRBJ2-7	-	CASSESAFAGKGSATSYEQYF	TGCGCCAGCAGTGAGTCCGCGTTTGCAGGGAAGGGTTCAGCCACCTCCTACGAGCAGTACTTC
TRBV5-1	TRBD2	TRBJ2-3	-	CASRIPGLAGGRGPDTQYF	TGCGCCAGCCGCATTCCGGGACTAGCGGGAGGACGGGGACCGGATACGCAGTATTTT
TRBV27	-	TRBJ2-7	few	CASSLSRGTASLGEQYF	TGTGCCAGCAGTTTAAGTCGGGGGACGGCTTCGCTTGGCGAGCAGTACTTC
TRBV4-2	TRBD2	TRBJ2-3	few	CASSQQTSGGTDTQYF	TGTGCCAGCAGCCAACAGACTAGCGGGGGGACAGATACGCAGTATTTT
TRBV18	TRBD1	TRBJ2-1	-	CASSPGQGFYNEQFF	TGTGCCAGCTCCCCCGGACAGGGTTTTTACAATGAGCAGTTCTTC
TRBV7-6	-	TRBJ2-7	-	CASSLARGYEQYF	TGTGCCAGCAGCTTAGCCAGAGGCTACGAGCAGTACTTC
TRBV24-1	TRBD2	TRBJ2-3	-	CATSDPRTSDTQYF	TGTGCCACCAGTGATCCCCGGACTAGTGATACGCAGTATTTT
TRBV6-2/TRBV6-3	TRBD2	TRBJ2-1	-	CASSWGGTSTGNEQFF	TGTGCCAGCAGCTGGGGGGGGACTAGCACCGGGAATGAGCAGTTCTTC
TRBV5-1	-	TRBJ1-2	-	CASSLDRTPNYGYTF	TGCGCCAGCAGTTTAGACAGAACCCCAAACTATGGCTACACCTTC
TRBV6-1	-	TRBJ1-5	-	CASSESRNQPQHF	TGTGCCAGCAGTGAAAGTCGGAATCAGCCCCAGCATTTT
TRBV9	TRBD2	TRBJ2-1	-	CASSKPGLAGNNEQFF	TGTGCCAGCAGCAAACCGGGACTAGCGGGGAACAATGAGCAGTTCTTC
TRBV4-3	TRBD1	TRBJ1-1	-	CASSRAAGGQNTEAFF	TGCGCCAGCAGCCGCGCTGCAGGGGGCCAAAACACTGAAGCTTTCTTT
TRBV10-1	-	TRBJ2-7	-	CASSKGGAAYEQYF	TGCGCCAGCAGCAAGGGGGGGGCTGCTTACGAGCAGTACTTC
TRBV10-2	TRBD1	TRBJ2-5	-	CASSRGGGETQYF	TGCGCCAGCAGTAGAGGGGGCGGCGAGACCCAGTACTTC
TRBV7-9	-	TRBJ1-1	-	CASSLGGGRSYTEAFF	TGTGCCAGCAGCTTAGGCGGGGGGCGGTCGTACACTGAAGCTTTCTTT
TRBV5-4	TRBD2	TRBJ2-1	-	CASSIGTSVSSYNEQFF	TGTGCCAGCAGCATAGGGACTAGCGTCAGCTCCTACAATGAGCAGTTCTTC